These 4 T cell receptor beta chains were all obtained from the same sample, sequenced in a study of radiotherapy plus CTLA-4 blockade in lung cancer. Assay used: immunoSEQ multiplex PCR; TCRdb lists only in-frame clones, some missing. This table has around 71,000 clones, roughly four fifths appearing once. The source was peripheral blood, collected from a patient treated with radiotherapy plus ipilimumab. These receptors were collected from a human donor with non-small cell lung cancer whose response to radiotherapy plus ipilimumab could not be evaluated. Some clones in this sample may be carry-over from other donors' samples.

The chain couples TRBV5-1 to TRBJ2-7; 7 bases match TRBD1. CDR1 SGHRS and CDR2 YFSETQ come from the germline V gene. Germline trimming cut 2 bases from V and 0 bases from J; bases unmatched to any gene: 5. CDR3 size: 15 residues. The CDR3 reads CASSLGTDNSYEQYF. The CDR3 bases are TGCGCCAGCAGCTTAGGGACAGACAACTCCTACGAGCAGTACTTC.

The CDR3 region has the DNA TGTGCCAGCACATCGGGGGGTCCTACCTACAATGAGCAGTTCTTC. Translation: CASTSGGPTYNEQFF. The chain joins TRBV9 to TRBJ2-1, with 7 bases matching TRBD2. The CDR3 sequence is 15 residues long. The germline V gene has CDR1 SGDLS and CDR2 YYNGEE. With 6 bases clipped from V and 2 bases from J, the junction kept 8 bases outside the gene matches.

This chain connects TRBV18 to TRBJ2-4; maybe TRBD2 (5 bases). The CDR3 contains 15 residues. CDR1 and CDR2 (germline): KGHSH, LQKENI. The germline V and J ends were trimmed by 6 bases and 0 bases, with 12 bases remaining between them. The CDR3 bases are TGTGCCAGCTCCGGGGAAAACCTAGCCAAAAACATTCAGTACTTC. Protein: CASSGENLAKNIQYF. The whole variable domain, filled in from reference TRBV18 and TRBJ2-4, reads NAGVMQNPRHLVRRRGQEARLRCSPMKGHSHVYWYRQLPEEGLKFMVYLQKENIIDESGMPKERFSAEFPKEGPSILRIQQVVRGDSAAYFCASSGENLAKNIQYFGAGTRLSVL.

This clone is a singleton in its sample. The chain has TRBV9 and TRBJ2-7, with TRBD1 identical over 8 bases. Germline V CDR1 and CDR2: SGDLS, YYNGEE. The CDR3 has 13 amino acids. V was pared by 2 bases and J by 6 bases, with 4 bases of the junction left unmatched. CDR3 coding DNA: TGTGCCAGCAGCGTGCAGGACAGGGCCGAGCAGTACTTC. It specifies CASSVQDRAEQYF.